Each of the 5 T cell receptor beta chains below was sequenced from the same sample in a study of CD8 T cells in Susac syndrome (dated by TCRdb to the late 2010s). Receptor libraries were prepared by the immunoSEQ multiplex PCR assay. RNA was extracted using the RNeasy kit, and roughly 0.5 to 1 microgram was reverse transcribed with random hexamers. TCRdb cleaned the public reads at Q25 with fastp, built clones with MiXCR and kept in-frame beta chains. Rows with one shared CDR3 protein collapse into an entry with the most common genes and DNA. Here the sample has 150,000 to 200,000 distinct CDR3 sequences; more than 90% occur a single time. The leading ten clones occupy over 0.12% of the sample. The sequencing sample was made of CD4+ T cells from PBMCs. The receptors here all came from a human donor in good health.

The rearrangement joins TRBV10-3 to TRBJ2-5, with unresolved D. From germline, CDR1 is ENHRY and CDR2 SYGVKD. Trimming left V 3 bases short and J 5 bases short, with 16 bases between. This CDR3 spans 15 amino acids. The CDR3 sequence is CAISDTGQLGETQYF. The CDR3, as DNA: TGTGCCATCAGTGATACGGGCCAACTGGGGGAGACCCAGTACTTC.

J is TRBJ2-5 and V is TRBV18; D might be TRBD1 (6 bases). This CDR3 spans 14 amino acids. Per the germline V gene, CDR1 is KGHSH and CDR2 is LQKENI. Trimming pared 0 bases from V and 1 base from J, leaving 6 bases between. The CDR3 nucleotides are TGTGCCAGCTCACCACCGACAGGCCAAGAGACCCAGTACTTC. Translating gives CASSPPTGQETQYF.

The chain employs TRBV7-2 and TRBJ2-7; 11 bases line up with TRBD1. The V segment lost 5 bases and the J segment 6 bases; nucleotides outside the gene matches: 9. This CDR3 contains 15 residues. Germline V lookup: CDR1 SGHTA, CDR2 FQGNSA. The CDR3 loop is CASSADLDRGREQYF. The CDR3 DNA follows: TGTGCCAGCAGCGCGGATTTGGACAGGGGGCGCGAGCAGTACTTC.

V usage is TRBV18 and J usage is TRBJ2-6, with D possibly TRBD2 on 6 matching bases. Trimming took 6 bases from V and 2 from J, leaving 14 bases between them. The CDR3 contains 16 residues. Germline-derived CDR1 and CDR2 are KGHSH and LQKENI. The CDR3, as DNA: TGTGCCAGCTCGAGCGTACCGGGGGCTGGGGCCAACGTCCTGACTTTC. Encoded protein: CASSSVPGAGANVLTF. The whole variable domain, filled in from reference TRBV18 and TRBJ2-6, reads NAGVMQNPRHLVRRRGQEARLRCSPMKGHSHVYWYRQLPEEGLKFMVYLQKENIIDESGMPKERFSAEFPKEGPSILRIQQVVRGDSAAYFCASSSVPGAGANVLTFGAGSRLTVL.

This chain connects TRBV11-2 to TRBJ1-4; D unresolved. The germline gives CDR1 SGHAT, CDR2 FQNNGV. CDR3 length: 14 amino acids. Trimming took off 3 bases at V and 7 bases at J, with 12 bases between the two ends. CDR3 sequence reads: CASSLGFQREKLFF. Here the CDR3 DNA reads TGTGCCAGCAGCTTGGGGTTCCAGCGTGAAAAACTGTTTTTT. Using reference TRBV11-2 and TRBJ1-4 for the parts outside the CDR3, the full variable domain is EAGVAQSPRYKIIEKRQSVAFWCNPISGHATLYWYQQILGQGPKLLIQFQNNGVVDDSQLPKDRFSAERLKGVDSTLKIQPAKLEDSAVYLCASSLGFQREKLFFGSGTQLSVL.